The source of this T cell receptor (beta chain) is a study of T cell repertoires in cytomegalovirus infection. Background on the study: CMV epitopes used comprised recently identified HLA-C-restricted ones and well-studied HLA-B-restricted ones. Evidence of both CMV infection and a matching HLA type came from public TCR beta signatures. General observations from the study: Of the TCR beta families, the public ones yielded a cumulative frequency that identified carriers of CMV plus the relevant HLA. CMV-specific TCR beta clonotypes restricted by HLA-C were the ones dominating the ex vivo response.

This CDR3 has 13 residues. Trimming left V 3 bases short and J 6 bases short, with 8 bases between. TCRdb passed the reads through MiXCR, listing each CDR3 protein once. Among approximately 300,000 distinct CDR3 sequences, just under 25% were seen once, and the ten largest hold roughly 13%. In its sample, this clonotype was seen a few times. The antigen is unknown. This material consisted of cultured PBMCs, taken from culture after CMV antigen stimulation. The sequence was collected from a human donor in good health (CMV status not recorded). Some clones in this sample may be carry-over from other donors' samples. The V call is TRBV12-3 or TRBV12-4, the J call TRBJ2-2; no reliable D call. CDR3 protein: CASSLNVPGELFF. CDR3 DNA sequence: TGTGCCAGCAGTTTGAATGTTCCCGGGGAGCTGTTTTTT.